This T cell receptor (beta chain) was identified in a study of T-cell reconstitution after alpha-beta-depleted transplantation in children. Regarding the study as a whole: The study reportedly traced alpha-beta T cells about two months after transplant to several hundred expanded graft clones. T-cell counts and diversity were attributed mostly to newly produced T cells one year after transplant.

On this clonotype: Its antigen is unidentified.

The TCRbeta library was prepared with unique molecular identifiers. TCRdb reprocessed the PCR reads with MiXCR, giving one entry per CDR3 protein. The table lists more than 400,000 distinct CDR3 sequences, around two fifths of them singletons. Losses at the gene ends were 4 bases for V and 6 bases for J; bases not matched to a gene: 4. Germline CDR1 MNHEY, CDR2 SVGAGI. The CDR3 contains 15 residues. The sequence was collected from a girl between 2 and 10 years old with aplastic anemia, due to receive a stem cell transplant. The specimen was PBMCs, collected before TCRalphabeta/CD19-depleted stem cell transplant. V and J are TRBV6-5 and TRBJ2-2, with 11 nucleotides matching TRBD1. This CDR3 reads CASSSSGQGAGELFF. Written as DNA, the CDR3 is TGTGCCAGCAGTTCATCGGGACAGGGGGCCGGGGAGCTGTTTTTT.